These 25 T cell receptor beta chains were all obtained from the same sample, sequenced in a study of blood T cells in healthy people across ages. A second PCR, run for about 7 to 11 cycles, used a sample-barcoded 5' primer plus a J-beta primer mix. TCRdb called the 5' RACE reads again in MiXCR, with one record for every CDR3 protein. The sample has hundreds of thousands of distinct CDR3 sequences, just over 55% seen once. Source material: blood. All receptors derive from a man aged 35-49 years in good health.

This sequence joins TRBV7-2 and TRBJ1-1; D not certain. Germline V CDR1 and CDR2: SGHTA, FQGNSA. CDR3 size: 13 residues. With 5 bases removed from V and 4 bases from J, the gap between germline ends came to 11 bases. In nucleotides, the CDR3 is TGTGCCAGCAGCGGGAGCCCGGGCACTGAAGCTTTCTTT. Protein sequence: CASSGSPGTEAFF.

Of note for this clonotype: The germline gene is not matched at one end of the junction; a read error may be the cause. V is TRBV4-3 and J is TRBJ2-5, with TRBD2 matching 10 bases. The J call is doubtful: the DNA matches TRBJ2-7 better. There are 14 residues in the CDR3. In germline, CDR1 is LGHNA, CDR2 YSLEER. In nucleotides, the CDR3 is TGCGCCAGCAACCAACTAGCGGGAAAGGGCGAGCAGTACTTC. It encodes CASNQLAGKGEQYF.

The chain joins TRBV9 to TRBJ2-1; 11 bases agree with TRBD2. Germline CDR1 reads SGDLS; CDR2 reads YYNGEE. The CDR3 runs 16 residues. The V segment lost 0 bases and the J segment 9 bases; nucleotides outside the gene matches: 8. This CDR3 is CASSVASSGRSGEQFF. The DNA for the CDR3 is TGTGCCAGCAGCGTAGCGTCTAGCGGGAGGTCCGGTGAGCAGTTCTTC.

Concerning this clonotype itself: A read error may produce the germline difference seen at one junction end. The CDR3 protein is CATSDIAGTSTDTQYF. CDR3 bases: TGTGCCACCAGTGACATAGCGGGTACAAGCACGGATACGCAGTATTTT. The V gene is TRBV24-1, the J gene TRBJ2-3; 7 positions match TRBD2. The CDR3 extends over 16 amino acids. From germline, CDR1 is KGHDR and CDR2 SFDVKD.

This clonotype was detected many times. J is TRBJ1-6 and V is TRBV7-6; perhaps TRBD1 as D (5 bases). V gave up 3 bases and J gave up 5 bases, with 8 bases separating them. Germline CDR1 is SGHVS and CDR2 is FNYEAQ. This CDR3 is 14 amino acids long. The CDR3 is CASSLGLNNSPLHF. CDR3 nucleotide sequence: TGTGCCAGCAGCTTGGGGCTGAATAATTCACCCCTCCACTTT.

This clonotype came up many times. The genes are TRBV12-3 or TRBV12-4 and TRBJ2-5; 8 nucleotides align to TRBD1. The CDR3 has 13 amino acids. V was clipped by 6 bases and J by 2 bases; unmatched bases: 2. In DNA, the CDR3 is TGTGCCAGCAGCCGGGACAGGCAAGAGACCCAGTACTTC. Amino acid sequence: CASSRDRQETQYF.

This chain joins TRBV6-6 and TRBJ1-4; no firm D call. This CDR3 spans 13 amino acids. V gave up 0 bases and J gave up 8 bases, with 7 bases separating them. Looked up from germline, CDR1 is MNHNY and CDR2 is SVGAGI (reference sequence). The DNA for the CDR3 is TGTGCCAGCAGTTACTCGACCTTGGAAAAACTGTTTTTT. Protein sequence: CASSYSTLEKLFF.

At least ten counts were recorded for this clonotype. The chain has TRBV6-5 and TRBJ2-1; 8 nucleotides line up with TRBD2. With the DNA end fitting TRBJ2-7 better, the J assignment may be wrong. The germline V gene encodes CDR1 MNHEY and CDR2 SVGAGI. This CDR3 has 14 amino acids. The CDR3 protein is CASTSGGSYNEQYF. The DNA of the CDR3 is TGTGCCAGCACAAGCGGGGGCTCCTACAATGAGCAGTACTTC.

The V call is TRBV3-1, the J call TRBJ1-4; D is ambiguous. The germline V gene encodes CDR1 LGHDT and CDR2 YNNKEL (reference sequence). Trimming shortened V by 1 base and J by 7 bases, and 4 bases separated the two germline ends. The CDR3 length is 12 residues. CDR3 coding DNA: TGTGCCAGCAGCCAAGTGGGTGAAAAACTGTTTTTT. Amino acid sequence: CASSQVGEKLFF.

The chain links TRBV11-3 to TRBJ1-2, with a possible D match to TRBD1 (5 bases). In germline, CDR1 is SGHNT, CDR2 YENEEA. The CDR3 sequence is 16 residues long. V was trimmed by 2 bases and J by 8 bases, leaving 21 bases between them. In DNA, the CDR3 is TGTGCCAGCAGCTTATATTCAGGGAATTGTCTCAGGGGCTACACCTTC. Its protein is CASSLYSGNCLRGYTF. Full variable domain (rest looked up from reference TRBV11-3 and TRBJ1-2): EAGVVQSPRYKIIEKKQPVAFWCNPISGHNTLYWYLQNLGQGPELLIRYENEEAVDDSQLPKDRFSAERLKGVDSTLKIQPAELGDSAVYLCASSLYSGNCLRGYTFGSGTRLTVV.

The rearrangement links TRBV5-1 to TRBJ2-5; 10 bases match TRBD2. CDR3 length: 15 amino acids. Looked up from germline, CDR1 is SGHRS and CDR2 is YFSETQ. V trimming: 4 bases; J trimming: 2 bases; junction bases outside the gene matches: 5. The CDR3 protein is CASSVGLARQETQYF. For the CDR3, the DNA is TGCGCCAGCAGCGTGGGACTAGCGAGACAAGAGACCCAGTACTTC.

DNA of the CDR3: TGTGCCAGCAGCTTAGACCGGACAGGGGCCGGAGAGACCCAGTACTTC. This sequence encodes CASSLDRTGAGETQYF. This chain links TRBV7-9 with TRBJ2-5; 9 positions agree with TRBD1. The ends lost 1 base at V and 4 bases at J; junction bases unmatched: 7. CDR3 length: 16 amino acids. Germline lookup yields CDR1 SEHNR and CDR2 FQNEAQ (reference sequence).

This clonotype came up many times. The chain employs TRBV29-1 and TRBJ2-5, with D unresolved. The CDR3 covers 10 residues. Trimming removed 4 bases at V and 5 bases at J, with 5 bases between. Germline V gives CDR1 SQVTM, CDR2 ANQGSEA. CDR3 protein: CSVGAETQYF. The CDR3 nucleotides are TGCAGCGTTGGCGCGGAGACCCAGTACTTC.

The V call is TRBV28, the J call TRBJ2-7; 9 bases fit TRBD2. The CDR3 has 18 residues. The germline V gene has CDR1 MDHEN and CDR2 SYDVKM. The V gene end was trimmed by 2 bases and the J gene end by 3 bases; junction bases not matched to a gene: 14. In DNA, the CDR3 is TGTGCCAGCAGTTTAAGGTGGTATCGCGGGAGGGCCTTCTACGAGCAGTACTTC. Translating gives CASSLRWYRGRAFYEQYF.

The chain has TRBV4-3 and TRBJ2-1; 7 positions match TRBD1. Unmatched junction bases numbered 11, after V lost 4 bases and J lost 2 bases. Germline V gene sequence: CDR1 LGHNA, CDR2 YSLEER. The CDR3 has 17 amino acids. The DNA of the CDR3 is TGCGCCAGCAGCCCCAGAATCCCGGGACAGCCCTACAATGAGCAGTTCTTC. Its protein product is CASSPRIPGQPYNEQFF.

This clonotype was picked up a small number of times. This chain links TRBV5-1 with TRBJ2-7, with a possible D match to TRBD2 (5 bases). V lost 0 bases and J lost 2, with 15 bases in between. This CDR3 region has 16 residues. The germline V gene encodes CDR1 SGHRS and CDR2 YFSETQ. This CDR3 reads CASSLEAGFTTYEQYF. The CDR3 DNA is TGCGCCAGCAGCTTGGAGGCGGGTTTCACGACCTACGAGCAGTACTTC.

The chain links TRBV15 to TRBJ2-5, with D possibly TRBD1 on 6 matching bases. Trimming took off 11 bases at V and 1 base at J, with 14 bases between the two ends. CDR1 LNHNV and CDR2 YYDKDF come from the germline V gene (reference sequence). The CDR3 consists of 13 residues. CDR3 nucleotide sequence: TGTGCCGCCCGACAGGCAGGCCAAGAGACCCAGTACTTC. Its protein product is CAARQAGQETQYF.

In this sample, this clonotype turned up a few times. The V and J genes are TRBV11-2 and TRBJ2-3; maybe TRBD1 (5 bases). Germline lookup yields CDR1 SGHAT and CDR2 FQNNGV. The ends were cut back, 5 bases at V and 2 bases at J, with 14 bases in the middle. The CDR3 totals 15 residues. CDR3 DNA: TGTGCCAGCAGCCTTAACAGGCCTTACACAGATACGCAGTATTTT. It specifies CASSLNRPYTDTQYF. Variable domain in full (rest from reference TRBV11-2 and TRBJ2-3): EAGVAQSPRYKIIEKRQSVAFWCNPISGHATLYWYQQILGQGPKLLIQFQNNGVVDDSQLPKDRFSAERLKGVDSTLKIQPAKLEDSAVYLCASSLNRPYTDTQYFGPGTRLTVL.

The chain recombines TRBV27 with TRBJ2-5; D is possibly TRBD2 (7 bases). Trimming pared 3 bases from V and 5 bases from J, leaving 13 bases between. The CDR3 runs to 14 residues. Per germline, CDR1 MNHEY and CDR2 SMNVEV (reference sequence). DNA for the CDR3: TGTGCCAGCAGTTTGCGAGGGGGGGTGGAGACCCAGTACTTC. Its protein is CASSLRGGVETQYF.

The CDR3 DNA reads TGTGCCAGCAGCCAAGAGGGACCGCGGCAAGCTTTCTTT. Translated: CASSQEGPRQAFF. The chain uses TRBV14 and TRBJ1-1; the D gene is possibly TRBD1 (5 bases). The CDR3 is 13 residues long. Germline loops: CDR1 SGHDN, CDR2 FVKESK. The V end was cut by 0 bases, the J end by 9 bases, with 11 bases between.

This clonotype was counted between two and nine times. The chain links TRBV7-7 to TRBJ2-5; a possible D gene is TRBD2 (5 bases). The CDR3 sequence is 16 residues long. Germline-derived CDR1 and CDR2 are SSHAT and FNYEAQ (reference sequence). V lost 1 base and J lost 5, with 17 bases in between. For the CDR3, the DNA is TGTGCCAGCAGCTTAGGAGTTGGACTCTCTGGGGAGACCCAGTACTTC. Protein: CASSLGVGLSGETQYF.

In its sample, this clonotype was seen a few times. V is TRBV7-9 and J is TRBJ1-2; D is ambiguous. Germline-derived CDR1 and CDR2 are SEHNR and FQNEAQ (reference sequence). This CDR3 has 13 residues. V was trimmed by 8 bases and J by 2 bases, leaving 12 bases between them. The CDR3 sequence: CASSPTENYGYTF. The CDR3 nucleotides are TGTGCCAGCTCACCTACAGAGAACTATGGCTACACCTTC.

Note on this clonotype: A much larger clonotype is one base distant, so this may be a read error. V and J are TRBV28 and TRBJ1-1; D unclear. This CDR3 contains 14 residues. The germline V gene has CDR1 MDHEN and CDR2 SYDVKM. V lost 8 bases and J lost 2, with 15 bases in between. In DNA form, the CDR3 reads TGTGCCAGCGGGCCCAGCGGGGATAACACTGAAGCTTTCTTT. Protein sequence: CASGPSGDNTEAFF.

The chain combines TRBV29-1 with TRBJ1-1; possibly TRBD1 for D (6 bases). Trimming pared 1 base from V and 4 bases from J, leaving 10 bases between. The CDR3 totals 13 residues. CDR1 SQVTM and CDR2 ANQGSEA come from the germline V gene. In nucleotides, the CDR3 is TGCAGCGTTGAAGCGGGGGGCATCACTGAAGCTTTCTTT. This codes for CSVEAGGITEAFF.

As to this clonotype: With a much larger clone just one base away, this may be a read error. The V call is TRBV5-1, the J call TRBJ2-3; TRBD2 might be the D (6 bases). Germline CDR1 reads SGHRS; CDR2 reads YFSETQ. The CDR3 spans 15 residues. The CDR3 region is CAGSLEGPDTDTQYF. The CDR3 DNA is TGCGCCGGCAGCTTGGAGGGTCCGGACACAGATACGCAGTATTTT.